The subject of this entry is one T cell receptor beta chain. Its target is not known. Using immunoSEQ multiplex PCR, the repertoire was profiled, and TCRdb retains in-frame clones only, with some absent. The top ten hold more than 4% of the sample, which has roughly 120,000 clones, more than 70% seen once. This sample was taken from a study of T cell responses to AZD1222 COVID-19 vaccine. General study results and limits: Spike regions recognized by vaccine-associated CD4 TCRs spanned the protein, led by 160-218 and 743-854. Just a handful of AZD1222 recipients were seropositive at baseline. As reported, nearly half of all spike-specific TCRs target variant regions that are unmutated.

CDR1 is SGHRS, CDR2 YFSETQ, per germline. The length of the CDR3 is 15 residues. The V end was cut by 7 bases, the J end by 6 bases, with 23 bases between. The V and J genes are TRBV5-1 and TRBJ2-7; possibly TRBD2 for D (6 bases). Sequencing was performed on peripheral blood, taken on day 0 of AZD1222 vaccination. The receptor comes from an adult in good health. The CDR3 here is CASCASWQGGCEQYF. DNA for the CDR3: TGCGCCAGCTGCGCCAGTTGGCAGGGAGGTTGCGAGCAGTACTTC.